This TCR beta chain was obtained from a study of T cell responses to AZD1222 COVID-19 vaccine. This CDR3 contains 12 residues. Looked up from germline, CDR1 is SQVTM and CDR2 is ANQGSEA. V lost 7 bases, J lost 3 bases, and 6 bases stayed unmatched. The study's findings and limits: Reportedly, nearly half of unique spike TCRs recognized epitopes outside B.1.351/B.1.1.7 mutations. Possibly, clonal diversity was underestimated; donors were largely white British and included more females. It was only after the peak T cell response that any repertoires were sampled. Spike as a whole was targeted by vaccine-associated CD4 TCRs, dominant at 160-218 and 743-854.

Profiled with immunoSEQ multiplex PCR; TCRdb holds only in-frame clones, not every one. Of 50,000 to 85,000 clones listed, about four fifths are singletons. This clone was seen just once. Its specificity is unknown. The sequence was obtained from an adult in good health. The gene calls are TRBV29-1 and TRBJ2-7; 7 nucleotides agree with TRBD2. The source was peripheral blood, collected on day 0 of MenACWY control vaccination. The CDR3 sequence is CSAAGDRYEQYF. The CDR3 DNA sequence: TGCAGCGCCGCGGGGGACCGCTACGAGCAGTACTTC.